This TCR beta chain was found in a study of cytomegalovirus exposure and HLA in healthy donors. Overall study results and limits: It was likely that a cluster of highly shared sequence variants was a sequencing artifact. In a later analysis, a missense DCLRE1C variant was linked to TCR beta V- and J-gene trimming. A later examination showed that TCR association rates differed by HLA locus, with DRB1 most and HLA-C fewest.

Germline V CDR1 and CDR2: GTSNPN, SVGIG (reference sequence). The CDR3 length is 14 residues. J lost 5 bases, V lost 0 bases, and 6 bases had no gene match. Points on this clone: What it binds is unknown.

Vbeta (60) and Jbeta (13) primers were used in the PCR. Source study methods: The authors later counted around 80 million unique TCR beta chains, roughly 10 million of them shared. Clones were sequenced by immunoSEQ multiplex PCR, and TCRdb holds only the in-frame ones, with some missing. Clone size and the V and J calls come from that table; the DNA yielded D and trimming. The sample lists some 140,000 clones, less than 80% seen once, with around 9.1% in the top ten. V gene TRBV30 combines with J gene TRBJ1-1; 7 bases agree with TRBD1. The sequence was collected from a woman in her 50s in good health and CMV-seropositive. The sequencing sample was made of PBMCs. The CDR3 is CAWSVQGSGTEAFF. The CDR3 DNA reads TGTGCCTGGAGTGTACAGGGGAGTGGGACTGAAGCTTTCTTT.